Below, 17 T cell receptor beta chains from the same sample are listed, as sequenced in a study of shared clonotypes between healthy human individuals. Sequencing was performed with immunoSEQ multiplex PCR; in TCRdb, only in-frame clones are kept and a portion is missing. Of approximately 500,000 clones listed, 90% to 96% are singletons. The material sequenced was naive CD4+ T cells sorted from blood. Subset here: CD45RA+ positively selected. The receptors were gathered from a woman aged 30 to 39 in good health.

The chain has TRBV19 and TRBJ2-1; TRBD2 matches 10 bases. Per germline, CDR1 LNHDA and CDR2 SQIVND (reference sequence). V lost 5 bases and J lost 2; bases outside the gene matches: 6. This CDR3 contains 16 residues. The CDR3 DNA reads TGTGCCAGTAGTGTCGGGCTAGCGGGAGCCTACAATGAGCAGTTCTTC. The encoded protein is CASSVGLAGAYNEQFF.

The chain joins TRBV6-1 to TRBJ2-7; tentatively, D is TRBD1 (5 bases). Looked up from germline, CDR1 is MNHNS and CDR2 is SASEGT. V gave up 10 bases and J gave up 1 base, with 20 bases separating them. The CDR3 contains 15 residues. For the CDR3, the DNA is TGTGCCAAGTACTTACAGGCTGGCTGTTCCTACGAGCAGTACTTC. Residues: CAKYLQAGCSYEQYF.

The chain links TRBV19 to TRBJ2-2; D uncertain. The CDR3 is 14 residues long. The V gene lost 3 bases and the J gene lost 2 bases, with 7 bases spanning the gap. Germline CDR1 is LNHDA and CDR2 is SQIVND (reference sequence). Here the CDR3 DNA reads TGTGCCAGTAGTATGTGGAGAAACACCGGGGAGCTGTTTTTT. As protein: CASSMWRNTGELFF. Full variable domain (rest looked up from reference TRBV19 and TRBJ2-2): DGGITQSPKYLFRKEGQNVTLSCEQNLNHDAMYWYRQDPGQGLRLIYYSQIVNDFQKGDIAEGYSVSREKKESFPLTVTSAQKNPTAFYLCASSMWRNTGELFFGEGSRLTVL.

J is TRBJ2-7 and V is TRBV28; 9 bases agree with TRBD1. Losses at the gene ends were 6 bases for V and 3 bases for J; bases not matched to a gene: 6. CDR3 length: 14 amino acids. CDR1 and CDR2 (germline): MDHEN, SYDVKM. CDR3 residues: CASRQPGQGYEQYF. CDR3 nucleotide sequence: TGTGCCAGCAGACAACCGGGACAGGGCTACGAGCAGTACTTC.

CDR3 DNA: TGTGCCAGCTCACCAAGTACCTCTGGACAGGGGCGCTCTAGCGGGAGAATCTACGAGCAGTACTTC. It translates to CASSPSTSGQGRSSGRIYEQYF. This sequence joins TRBV18 and TRBJ2-7; perhaps TRBD2 as D (10 bases). The CDR3 runs 22 residues. Between the trimmed V and J ends, which lost 2 bases and 3 bases, there was a span of 35 bases. Per germline, CDR1 KGHSH and CDR2 LQKENI.

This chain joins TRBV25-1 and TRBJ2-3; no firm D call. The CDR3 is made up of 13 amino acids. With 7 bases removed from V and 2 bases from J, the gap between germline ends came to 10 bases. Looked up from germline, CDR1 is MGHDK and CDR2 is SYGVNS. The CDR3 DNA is TGTGCCAGCAATCAGGAATACACAGATACGCAGTATTTT. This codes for CASNQEYTDTQYF. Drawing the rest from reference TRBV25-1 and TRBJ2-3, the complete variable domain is EADIYQTPRYLVIGTGKKITLECSQTMGHDKMYWYQQDPGMELHLIHYSYGVNSTEKGDLSSESTVSRIRTEHFPLTLESARPSHTSQYLCASNQEYTDTQYFGPGTRLTVL.

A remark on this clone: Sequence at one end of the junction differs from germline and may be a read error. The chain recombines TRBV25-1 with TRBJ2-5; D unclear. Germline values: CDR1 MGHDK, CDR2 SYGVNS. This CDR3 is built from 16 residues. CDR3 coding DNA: TGTGCCAGCCCTAGGGTGGAATATCTAGAGCAAGGGACCCAGTACTTC. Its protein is CASPRVEYLEQGTQYF.

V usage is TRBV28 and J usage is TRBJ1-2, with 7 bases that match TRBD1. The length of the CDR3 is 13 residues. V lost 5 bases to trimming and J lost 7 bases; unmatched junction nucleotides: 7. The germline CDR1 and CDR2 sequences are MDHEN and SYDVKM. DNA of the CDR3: TGTGCCAGCAGTGTAGACAGGGCCGTTGGCTACACCTTC. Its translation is CASSVDRAVGYTF.

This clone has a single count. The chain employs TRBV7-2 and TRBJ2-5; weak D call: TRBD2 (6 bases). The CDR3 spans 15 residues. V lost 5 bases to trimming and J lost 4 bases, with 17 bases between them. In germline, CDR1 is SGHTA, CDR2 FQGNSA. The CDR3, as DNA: TGTGCCAGCAGCCCCTACCCTAGCGTTATAGAGACCCAGTACTTC. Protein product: CASSPYPSVIETQYF.

The CDR3: CASSLASRSGANVLTF. The CDR3 coding sequence is TGTGCCAGCAGCTTGGCCTCACGGTCTGGGGCCAACGTCCTGACTTTC. The rearrangement uses TRBV5-4 and TRBJ2-6; D not resolved. The germline V and J ends were trimmed by 0 bases and 1 base, with 8 bases remaining between them. Germline CDR1 and CDR2: SGHNT and YYREEE (reference sequence). The CDR3 has 16 amino acids. Supplemented by reference TRBV5-4 and TRBJ2-6, the full variable domain reads ETGVTQSPTHLIKTRGQQVTLRCSSQSGHNTVSWYQQALGQGPQFIFQYYREEENGRGNFPPRFSGLQFPNYSSELNVNALELDDSALYLCASSLASRSGANVLTFGAGSRLTVL.

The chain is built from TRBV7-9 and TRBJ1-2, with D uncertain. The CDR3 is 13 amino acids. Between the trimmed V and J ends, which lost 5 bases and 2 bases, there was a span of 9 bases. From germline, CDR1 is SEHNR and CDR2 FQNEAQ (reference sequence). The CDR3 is CASSPIGNYGYTF. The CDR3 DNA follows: TGTGCCAGCAGCCCCATAGGAAACTATGGCTACACCTTC.

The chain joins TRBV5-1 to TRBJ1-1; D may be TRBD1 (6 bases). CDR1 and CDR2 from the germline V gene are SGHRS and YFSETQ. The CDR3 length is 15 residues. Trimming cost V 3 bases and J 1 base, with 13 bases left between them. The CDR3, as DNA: TGCGCCAGCAGCTCTTTAGGACAGCCGAACACTGAAGCTTTCTTT. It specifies CASSSLGQPNTEAFF.

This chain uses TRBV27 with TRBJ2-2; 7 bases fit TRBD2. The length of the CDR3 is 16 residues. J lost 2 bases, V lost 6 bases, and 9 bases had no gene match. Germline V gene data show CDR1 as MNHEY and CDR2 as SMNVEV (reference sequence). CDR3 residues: CASRKHGGKNTGELFF. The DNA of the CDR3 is TGTGCCAGCAGGAAACACGGGGGGAAAAACACCGGGGAGCTGTTTTTT.

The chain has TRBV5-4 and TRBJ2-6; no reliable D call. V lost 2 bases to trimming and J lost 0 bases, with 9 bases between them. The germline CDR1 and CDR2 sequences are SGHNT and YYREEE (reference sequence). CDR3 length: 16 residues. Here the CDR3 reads CASSLLQSSGANVLTF. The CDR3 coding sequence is TGTGCCAGCAGCTTACTACAGAGCTCTGGGGCCAACGTCCTGACTTTC.

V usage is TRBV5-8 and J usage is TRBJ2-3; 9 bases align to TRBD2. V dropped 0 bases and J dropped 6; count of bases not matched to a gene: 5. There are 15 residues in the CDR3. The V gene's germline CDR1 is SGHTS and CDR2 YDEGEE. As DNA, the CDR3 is TGTGCCAGCAGCTTGGGGGGACTAGCAGGCGATACGCAGTATTTT. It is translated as CASSLGGLAGDTQYF.

This chain's CDR3 is CASSRTGGEQYF. The CDR3 bases are TGTGCCAGCAGTCGGACAGGGGGCGAGCAGTACTTC. The rearrangement links TRBV27 to TRBJ2-7, with TRBD1 identical over 10 bases. There are 12 residues in the CDR3. V lost 5 bases and J lost 6; bases outside the gene matches: 1. Germline V CDR1 and CDR2: MNHEY, SMNVEV (reference sequence).

The CDR3 protein is CASSSPGLPSNEQFF. DNA of the CDR3: TGTGCCAGCAGTTCCCCGGGACTACCTTCTAATGAGCAGTTCTTC. This rearrangement joins TRBV28 to TRBJ2-1; 7 nucleotides match TRBD2. This CDR3 comprises 15 residues. V was pared by 4 bases and J by 7 bases, with 10 bases of the junction left unmatched. Germline CDR1 and CDR2: MDHEN and SYDVKM.